This TCR beta chain was obtained from a study of blood T cell repertoires in COVID-19. Looking at the study overall: Material from acute and convalescent COVID-19 was sourced from the United States, Italy and Spain. T cells, B-cell-depleted T cells, or PBMCs provided the cDNA or gDNA that served as material.

Germline assignment: CDR1 LNHDA and CDR2 SQIVND (reference sequence). The V gene lost 6 bases and the J gene lost 5 bases, with 14 bases spanning the gap. The length of the CDR3 is 14 residues. In the original workflow: By means of reference gene primer amplification, nucleated cell counts were estimated. The assay was immunoSEQ multiplex PCR, and TCRdb's table has in-frame clones only and misses some. From that table come the V and J calls and clone size; the DNA was used to work out D and trimming. The sample has some 250,000 clones, 81% seen once. The chain uses TRBV19 and TRBJ1-5; tentative D call: TRBD1 (6 bases). The origin of this receptor is a woman older than 75 with acute or convalescent COVID-19. Specimen: peripheral blood. In nucleotides, the CDR3 is TGTGCCAGTAGCAAAACAGGGTATGATCAGCCCCAGCATTTT. This gives the protein CASSKTGYDQPQHF.